This TCR beta chain is from a study of OX40 agonist ivuxolimab in advanced cancers. Profiling relied on immunoSEQ multiplex PCR, and the TCRdb table lists in-frame clones only, not all of them. The table lists about 69,000 clones, more than 80% of them singletons. The V end lost 2 bases, the J end lost 6 bases, and 7 bases lay between the germline ends. CDR1 SGHVS and CDR2 FNYEAQ come from the germline V gene. The CDR3 is 12 amino acids. The origin of this receptor is an adult with an advanced solid tumor such as melanoma, head and neck, liver or kidney cancer. This chain links TRBV7-6 with TRBJ1-1; D ambiguous. The material sequenced was CD4+ or CD8+ T cells sorted from blood, taken in a trial of the OX40 agonist ivuxolimab. CDR3 nucleotide sequence: TGTGCCAGCAGCTTAAACCTAGCTGAAGCTTTCTTT. As protein: CASSLNLAEAFF.